This T cell receptor beta chain was identified during a study of blood T cell repertoires in COVID-19. Donors were grouped by their self-reported clinical history. Cohort 3 recovery required two negative PCRs, clearance, or symptom resolution. Per the original methods: Amplification of reference gene primers provided the estimated nucleated cell counts. Sequencing used immunoSEQ multiplex PCR; TCRdb keeps in-frame clones, though not all of them. V and J calls plus clone size are reproduced from that table; the DNA served to infer D and trimming. This sample has a few hundred thousand clones; 65% to 90% occur once, and the top ten carry 4% to 5%. This receptor was taken from a man younger than 45 who had recovered from COVID-19. The sample was PBMCs or T cells enriched from blood (not recorded which).

In nucleotides, the CDR3 is TGTGCCAGTAGTCCCACCGACAGGGATTACTATGGCTACACCTTC. Protein product: CASSPTDRDYYGYTF. This chain links TRBV19 with TRBJ1-2; 7 bases are shared with TRBD1. Per germline, CDR1 LNHDA and CDR2 SQIVND (reference sequence). V lost 5 bases to trimming and J lost 3 bases; unmatched junction nucleotides: 9. The length of the CDR3 is 15 residues.